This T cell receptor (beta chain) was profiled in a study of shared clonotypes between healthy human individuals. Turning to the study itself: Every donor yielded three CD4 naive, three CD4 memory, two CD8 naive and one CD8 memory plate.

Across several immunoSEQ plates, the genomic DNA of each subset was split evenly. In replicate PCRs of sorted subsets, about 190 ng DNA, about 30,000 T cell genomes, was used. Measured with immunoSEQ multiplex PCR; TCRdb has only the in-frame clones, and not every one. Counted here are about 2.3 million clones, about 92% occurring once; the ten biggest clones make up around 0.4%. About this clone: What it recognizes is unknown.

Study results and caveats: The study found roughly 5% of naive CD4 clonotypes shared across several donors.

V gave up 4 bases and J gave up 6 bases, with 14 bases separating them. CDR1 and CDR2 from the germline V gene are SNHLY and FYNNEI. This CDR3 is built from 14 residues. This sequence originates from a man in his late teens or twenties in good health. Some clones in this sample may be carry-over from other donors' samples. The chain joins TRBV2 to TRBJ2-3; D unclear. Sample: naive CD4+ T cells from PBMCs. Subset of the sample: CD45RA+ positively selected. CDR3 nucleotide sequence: TGTGCCAGCAGTGCCGATTCCGGTTGGGATACGCAGTATTTT. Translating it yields CASSADSGWDTQYF. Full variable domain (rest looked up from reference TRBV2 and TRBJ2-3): EPEVTQTPSHQVTQMGQEVILRCVPISNHLYFYWYRQILGQKVEFLVSFYNNEISEKSEIFDDQFSVERPDGSNFTLKIRSTKLEDSAMYFCASSADSGWDTQYFGPGTRLTVL.